This is a list of T cell receptor beta chains from one sample in a study of T cell responses to AZD1222 COVID-19 vaccine. The repertoire was sequenced with immunoSEQ multiplex PCR; TCRdb's copy has only in-frame clones and lacks some. This sample has more than 150,000 clones, with roughly nine tenths found just once. Sequencing was performed on peripheral blood, taken after recovery from COVID-19. The origin of the receptors is an adult who had recovered from COVID-19. The CDR3 runs from the conserved cysteine through the conserved F or W. A D gene is named only where the DNA matches it firmly. Where a row states a size, it is once, few, many or the class of an expanded clone; other rows omit it.

v_call: TRBV7-3; j_call: TRBJ1-6; d_call: -; clone_size: -; cdr3_nt: TGTGCCAGCAGCTTGGGATTCACGGATTCACCCCTCCACTTT; cdr3_aa: CASSLGFTDSPLHF
v_call: TRBV7-9; j_call: TRBJ1-1; d_call: -; clone_size: -; cdr3_nt: TGTGCCAGCAGCTTAAGGCACAGGGAGACCACTGAAGCTTTCTTT; cdr3_aa: CASSLRHRETTEAFF
v_call: TRBV6-1; j_call: TRBJ2-5; d_call: -; clone_size: few; cdr3_nt: TGTGCCAGCAGTGAAGGGGGACGGCGGGAGACCCAGTACTTC; cdr3_aa: CASSEGGRRETQYF
v_call: TRBV3-1/TRBV3-2; j_call: TRBJ1-5; d_call: TRBD1; clone_size: -; cdr3_nt: TGTGCCAGCAGCCTATCACAGGGGAGCAATCAGCCCCAGCATTTT; cdr3_aa: CASSLSQGSNQPQHF
v_call: TRBV14; j_call: TRBJ2-5; d_call: TRBD2; clone_size: -; cdr3_nt: TGTGCCAGCAGCCAAGGAGGCGGGAGTGAGACCCAGTACTTC; cdr3_aa: CASSQGGGSETQYF
v_call: TRBV11-2; j_call: TRBJ2-2; d_call: -; clone_size: -; cdr3_nt: TGTGCCAGCAATCGGGATCACGGGGAGCTGTTTTTT; cdr3_aa: CASNRDHGELFF
v_call: TRBV6-5; j_call: TRBJ1-5; d_call: -; clone_size: -; cdr3_nt: TGTGCCAGCAGTTACTCCGCCAATCAGCCCCAGCATTTT; cdr3_aa: CASSYSANQPQHF
v_call: TRBV7-2; j_call: TRBJ2-3; d_call: -; clone_size: -; cdr3_nt: TGTGCCAGCAGCTTGTCGCATTACGGCACAGATACGCAGTATTTT; cdr3_aa: CASSLSHYGTDTQYF
v_call: TRBV7-2; j_call: TRBJ2-1; d_call: TRBD2; clone_size: -; cdr3_nt: TGTGCCAGCAGCACTCTAGCGGGGGGCTCCTACAATGAGCAGTTCTTC; cdr3_aa: CASSTLAGGSYNEQFF
v_call: TRBV5-4; j_call: TRBJ1-2; d_call: -; clone_size: -; cdr3_nt: TGTGCCAGCAGCCGGGACAAACTTAACTATGGCTACACCTTC; cdr3_aa: CASSRDKLNYGYTF
v_call: TRBV9; j_call: TRBJ2-7; d_call: -; clone_size: -; cdr3_nt: TGTGCCAGCAGCGCAACTCCCGACTTTGGAGAGCAGTACTTC; cdr3_aa: CASSATPDFGEQYF
v_call: TRBV4-1; j_call: TRBJ2-3; d_call: TRBD1; clone_size: -; cdr3_nt: TGCGCCAGCAGTTCGACAGGGGGCACAGATACGCAGTATTTT; cdr3_aa: CASSSTGGTDTQYF
v_call: TRBV7-9; j_call: TRBJ1-3; d_call: -; clone_size: -; cdr3_nt: TGTGCCAGCAGCCCTTCAAGGACTGGAAACACCATATATTTT; cdr3_aa: CASSPSRTGNTIYF
v_call: TRBV21-1; j_call: TRBJ2-5; d_call: -; clone_size: -; cdr3_nt: TGTGCCAGCAGCAAAGGGCGATTACCGGGAAAAGAGACCCAGTACTTC; cdr3_aa: CASSKGRLPGKETQYF
v_call: TRBV5-8; j_call: TRBJ2-3; d_call: -; clone_size: -; cdr3_nt: TGTGCCAGCAGCTTAGAGGGAACTAGCACAGATACGCAGTATTTT; cdr3_aa: CASSLEGTSTDTQYF
v_call: TRBV7-9; j_call: TRBJ1-2; d_call: -; clone_size: -; cdr3_nt: TGTGCCAGCAGCTTAGATGGATCAAGGGCGGGTGGCTACACCTTC; cdr3_aa: CASSLDGSRAGGYTF
v_call: TRBV29-1; j_call: TRBJ2-1; d_call: TRBD2; clone_size: few; cdr3_nt: TGCAGCGTTGCCGGGACTAGCGGGGTGTACAATGAGCAGTTCTTC; cdr3_aa: CSVAGTSGVYNEQFF
v_call: TRBV27; j_call: TRBJ2-1; d_call: -; clone_size: -; cdr3_nt: TGTGCCAGCAGTTTAAGGACAGGGAGGGCCTACAATGAGCAGTTCTTC; cdr3_aa: CASSLRTGRAYNEQFF
v_call: TRBV3-1/TRBV3-2; j_call: TRBJ2-6; d_call: TRBD2; clone_size: -; cdr3_nt: TGTGCCAGCAGCCCCTCCCCCAGCGGGGGCCGATACTCTGGGGCCAACGTCCTGACTTTC; cdr3_aa: CASSPSPSGGRYSGANVLTF
v_call: TRBV18; j_call: TRBJ2-1; d_call: TRBD1; clone_size: -; cdr3_nt: TGTGCCAGCTCTAGCCGCTCAGGGGGCACTGAGCAGTTCTTC; cdr3_aa: CASSSRSGGTEQFF
v_call: TRBV5-1; j_call: TRBJ2-7; d_call: TRBD2; clone_size: once; cdr3_nt: TGCGCCAGCAGCTTGGACCGGGGGGGGACGAGCAGGTACTTC; cdr3_aa: CASSLDRGGTSRYF
v_call: TRBV13; j_call: TRBJ2-7; d_call: -; clone_size: -; cdr3_nt: TGTGCCAGCAGCTTAGGGGCCCCTACGGGCTACGAGCAGTACTTC; cdr3_aa: CASSLGAPTGYEQYF
v_call: TRBV6-6; j_call: TRBJ2-2; d_call: -; clone_size: -; cdr3_nt: TGTGCCAGCAGTTACTCAGACGGGGAGCTGTTTTTT; cdr3_aa: CASSYSDGELFF
v_call: TRBV6-5; j_call: TRBJ2-7; d_call: -; clone_size: -; cdr3_nt: TGTGCCAGCAGTTCCCTGGGGGCGGGGAGCTCCTACGAGCAGTACTTC; cdr3_aa: CASSSLGAGSSYEQYF
v_call: TRBV5-1; j_call: TRBJ2-7; d_call: TRBD2; clone_size: -; cdr3_nt: TGCGCCAGCAGCCGGGCACTAGCGGGGTTGGAGCAGTACTTC; cdr3_aa: CASSRALAGLEQYF
v_call: TRBV5-6; j_call: TRBJ1-1; d_call: -; clone_size: -; cdr3_nt: TGTGCCAGCAGCTTTCTCGACGGACCGAACACTGAAGCTTTCTTT; cdr3_aa: CASSFLDGPNTEAFF
v_call: TRBV6-1; j_call: TRBJ1-5; d_call: -; clone_size: -; cdr3_nt: TGTGCCAGCAGTGAGGGTTTCACAGGGTCCAATCAGCCCCAGCATTTT; cdr3_aa: CASSEGFTGSNQPQHF
v_call: TRBV9; j_call: TRBJ1-1; d_call: -; clone_size: -; cdr3_nt: TGTGCCAGCAGCACCCGGGGGTTGAACACTGAAGCTTTCTTT; cdr3_aa: CASSTRGLNTEAFF
v_call: TRBV9; j_call: TRBJ1-1; d_call: -; clone_size: few; cdr3_nt: TGTGCCAGCAGCAAAGCCATGGGTACTGAAGCTTTCTTT; cdr3_aa: CASSKAMGTEAFF
v_call: TRBV28; j_call: TRBJ2-7; d_call: -; clone_size: -; cdr3_nt: TGTGCCAGCAGTAGTGACAGCCCTTCCTACGAGCAGTACTTC; cdr3_aa: CASSSDSPSYEQYF
v_call: TRBV2; j_call: TRBJ2-1; d_call: TRBD2; clone_size: -; cdr3_nt: TGTGCCAGCAGTGAAGAGGCTAGCGGGGGCTTCAATGAGCAGTTCTTC; cdr3_aa: CASSEEASGGFNEQFF